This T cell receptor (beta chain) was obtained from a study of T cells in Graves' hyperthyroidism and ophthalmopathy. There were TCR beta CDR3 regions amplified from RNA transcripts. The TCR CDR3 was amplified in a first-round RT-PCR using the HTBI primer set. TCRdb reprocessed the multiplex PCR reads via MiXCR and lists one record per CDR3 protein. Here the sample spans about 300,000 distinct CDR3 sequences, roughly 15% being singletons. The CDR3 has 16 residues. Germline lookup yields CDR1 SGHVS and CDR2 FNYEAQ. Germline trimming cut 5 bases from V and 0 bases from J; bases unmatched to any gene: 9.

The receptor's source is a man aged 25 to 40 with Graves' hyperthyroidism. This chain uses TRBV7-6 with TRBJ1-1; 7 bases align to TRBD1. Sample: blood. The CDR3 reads CASSPGGGFMNTEAFF. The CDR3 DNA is TGTGCCAGCAGCCCAGGGGGGGGGTTCATGAACACTGAAGCTTTCTTT. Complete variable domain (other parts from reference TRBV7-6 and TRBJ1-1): GAGVSQSPRYKVTKRGQDVALRCDPISGHVSLYWYRQALGQGPEFLTYFNYEAQQDKSGLPNDRFSAERPEGSISTLTIQRTEQRDSAMYRCASSPGGGFMNTEAFFGQGTRLTVV.